This T cell receptor (beta chain) was sequenced in a study of blood T cell repertoires in COVID-19. TCRdb keeps only in-frame clones here, not all; method: immunoSEQ multiplex PCR. The data hold roughly 180,000 clones, with over 75% observed a single time. Those enrolled, adults aged 18 to 89 years, came from around 25 US areas. Cohort allocation depended upon clinical history that participants reported. Recovered Cohort 3 donors showed two negative PCRs, clearance, or symptom resolution. V trimming: 1 base; J trimming: 2 bases; junction bases outside the gene matches: 6. Germline loops: CDR1 SGHTA, CDR2 FQGTGA. This CDR3 region has 18 residues.

This TCR was recovered from a man in his fifties who had recovered from COVID-19. The chain joins TRBV7-3 to TRBJ2-6; 9 bases are a match to TRBD2. Sequences were obtained from PBMCs or T cells enriched from blood (not recorded which). CDR3 bases: TGTGCCAGCAGCTTAAGGCGGGAGGGGGCGCCTGGGGCCAACGTCCTGACTTTC. Translated: CASSLRREGAPGANVLTF.